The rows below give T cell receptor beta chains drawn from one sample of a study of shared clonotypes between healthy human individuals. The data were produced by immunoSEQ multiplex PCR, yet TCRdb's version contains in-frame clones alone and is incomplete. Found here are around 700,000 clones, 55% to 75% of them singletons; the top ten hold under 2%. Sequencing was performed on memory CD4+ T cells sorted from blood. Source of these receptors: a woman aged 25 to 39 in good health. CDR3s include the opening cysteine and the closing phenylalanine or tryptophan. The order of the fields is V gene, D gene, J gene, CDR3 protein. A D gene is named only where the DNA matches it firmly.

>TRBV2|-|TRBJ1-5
CASNQGLVQPQHF
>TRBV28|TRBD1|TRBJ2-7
CASRTTGSSYEQYF
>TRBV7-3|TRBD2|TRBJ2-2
CASSPRTSGSNTGELFF
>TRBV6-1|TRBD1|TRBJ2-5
CASRDGTGVETQYF
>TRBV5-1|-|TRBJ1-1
CASSSTPNTEAFF
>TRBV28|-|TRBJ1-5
CASSLWRGDWSNQPQHF
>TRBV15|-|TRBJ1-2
CATSTETGLANYGYTF
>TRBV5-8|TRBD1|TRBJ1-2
CASSPWQGALVEGYTF
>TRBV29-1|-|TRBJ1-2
CSVAGLDGYTF
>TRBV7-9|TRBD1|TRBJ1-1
CASSVMRQGSTEAFF
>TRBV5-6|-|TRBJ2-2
CASSHESPRGPHPRGELFF
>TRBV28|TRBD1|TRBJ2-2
CASRAGGADTGELFF
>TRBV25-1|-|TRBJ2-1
CASSVLGGEDEQFF
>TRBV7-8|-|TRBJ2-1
CASTGTRREVEQFF
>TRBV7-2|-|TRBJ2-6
CASSLDSGANVLTF
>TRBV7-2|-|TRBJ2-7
CASSASGTVSSYEQYF
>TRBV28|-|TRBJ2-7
CASRNPLHYEQYF
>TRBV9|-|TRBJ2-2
CASSGYTGELFF
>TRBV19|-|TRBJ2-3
CASKGWGTDTQYF
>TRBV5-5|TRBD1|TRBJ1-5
CASSTTGTAPDQPQHF
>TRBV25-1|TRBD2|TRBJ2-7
CASSAPTTSGGYEQYF
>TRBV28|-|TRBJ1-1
CASSLMKEAFF
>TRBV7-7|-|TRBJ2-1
CASSFDGYNEQFF
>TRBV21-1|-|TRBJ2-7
CASPQGSYEQYF
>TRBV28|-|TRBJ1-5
CASSPQGLGGNQPQHF
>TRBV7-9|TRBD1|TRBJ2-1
CASSLKRLGQGDNEQFF
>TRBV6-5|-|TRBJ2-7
CASSYQYEQYF
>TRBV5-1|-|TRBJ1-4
CASRKIGQPATNEKLFF
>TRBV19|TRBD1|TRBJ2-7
CASSIGTGPSVEQYF
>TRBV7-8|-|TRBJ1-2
CASSLGRVDGYTF
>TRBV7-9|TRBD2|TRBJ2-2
CASSYRTSGSGTGELFF
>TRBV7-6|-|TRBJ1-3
CASSPLDSGNTIYF
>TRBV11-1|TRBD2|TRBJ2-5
CASSSTTRWLAGVSETQYF
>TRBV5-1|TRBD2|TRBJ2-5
CASSPGLAGAETQYF
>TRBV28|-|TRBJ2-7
CASSRGSYEQYF
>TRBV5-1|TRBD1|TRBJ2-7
CASSLQGANYEQYF
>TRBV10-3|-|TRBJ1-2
CAISDVLKNYNYGYTF
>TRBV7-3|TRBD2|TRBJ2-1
CASSVREGRSYNEQFF
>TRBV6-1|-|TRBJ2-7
CASSEPFLAEQYF
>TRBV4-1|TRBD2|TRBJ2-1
CASSPGGLDYNEQFF
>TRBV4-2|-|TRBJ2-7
CASSQEILSYEQYF
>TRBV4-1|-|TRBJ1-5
CASSQDQSNQPQHF
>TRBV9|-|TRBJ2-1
CASSELTRSYNEQFF
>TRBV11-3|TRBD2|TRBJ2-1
CASSLGLAGDDEQFF
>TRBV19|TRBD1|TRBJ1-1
CASSSQQGGGATEAFF
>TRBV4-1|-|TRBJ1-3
CASSQGSQGSPGNTIYF
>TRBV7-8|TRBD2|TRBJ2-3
CASSQGLDWVGDTQYF
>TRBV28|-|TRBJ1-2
CASSLSLGQGPDYGYTF
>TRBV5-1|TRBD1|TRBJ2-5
CASSRLALRGFQETQYF
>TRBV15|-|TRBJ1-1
CATSRQDLLGGTEAFF
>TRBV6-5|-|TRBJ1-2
CAGGDGTNYGYTF